One sample yielded the 32 T cell receptor beta chains listed below, sequenced in a study of blood T cells in healthy people across ages (dated by TCRdb to about 2015). Library preparation was by 5' RACE. TCRdb names Illumina HiSeq 2500 as the instrument used. A second 7 to 11 cycle PCR used a sample-barcoded 5' primer and a J-beta primer mix. TCRdb reprocessing: public reads trimmed at Q25 with fastp, clones called with MiXCR, in-frame beta chains kept. Every entry covers one CDR3 protein and lists the most common genes and DNA from its rows. The sample table shows 550,000 to 750,000 distinct CDR3 sequences, and over 20% are seen once. The ten largest account for more than 3% of the sample. Sequencing was carried out using blood. These receptors were obtained from a man in his 70s in good health.

The chain has TRBV14 and TRBJ1-4, with 7 bases that match TRBD1. The CDR3 extends over 16 amino acids. V lost 3 bases to trimming and J lost 0 bases; unmatched junction nucleotides: 4. CDR1 and CDR2 (germline): SGHDN, FVKESK. CDR3 nucleotides: TGTGCCAGCAGCCAGGGGACAGCCGCAACTAATGAAAAACTGTTTTTT. This gives the protein CASSQGTAATNEKLFF.

This clonotype has more than one count but fewer than ten. Compared with germline, one end of the junction differs, possibly owing to a read error. The chain combines TRBV5-1 with TRBJ1-2; D gene ambiguous. This CDR3 region has 12 residues. Per germline, CDR1 SGHRS and CDR2 YFSETQ. CDR3 region: CASSLPDYGYTF. In DNA form, the CDR3 reads TGCGCCAGCAGCTTGCCAGACTATGGTTACACCTTC.

In this sample, this clonotype turned up once. The chain carries TRBV12-3 or TRBV12-4 and TRBJ2-1, with 10 bases lining up with TRBD2. This CDR3 has 15 residues. The trim removed 4 bases at V and 4 bases at J, leaving 4 bases unmatched. CDR3: CASSSQREGYNEQFF. The CDR3 DNA reads TGTGCCAGCAGTTCTCAGCGGGAGGGGTACAATGAGCAGTTCTTC.

The chain carries TRBV20-1 and TRBJ2-3; 10 bases map to TRBD2. This CDR3 region has 14 residues. V was pared by 6 bases and J by 4 bases, with 7 bases of the junction left unmatched. Germline lookup yields CDR1 DFQATT and CDR2 SNEGSKA (reference sequence). For the CDR3, the DNA is TGCAGTGCAAAAGCGGGAGGGCCATCAGATACGCAGTATTTT. Encoded protein: CSAKAGGPSDTQYF.

The chain joins TRBV20-1 to TRBJ2-7; D gene ambiguous. Germline V gives CDR1 DFQATT, CDR2 SNEGSKA (reference sequence). V lost 6 bases, J lost 5 bases, and 14 bases lay in between. The CDR3 is made up of 12 amino acids. CDR3 sequence reads: CSAKRSGHEQYF. CDR3 nucleotides: TGCAGTGCCAAGAGGTCCGGTCACGAGCAGTACTTC.

J is TRBJ2-3 and V is TRBV28; D not certain. The CDR3 contains 12 residues. V was pared by 4 bases and J by 6 bases, with 8 bases between. Germline V gene lookup returns CDR1 MDHEN and CDR2 SYDVKM. The CDR3 DNA sequence: TGTGCCAGCAGTTCCACCCTGGATACGCAGTATTTT. Its translation is CASSSTLDTQYF.

This clonotype appeared a few times. The genes are TRBV12-3 or TRBV12-4 and TRBJ2-4; D possibly corresponds to TRBD1 (5 bases). V was shortened by 6 bases and J by 1 base, with 10 bases between the two germline ends. The CDR3 loop spans 14 amino acids. CDR3 sequence reads: CASSTQVAKNIQYF. CDR3 in DNA: TGTGCCAGCAGCACACAGGTCGCCAAAAACATTCAGTACTTC.

This chain joins TRBV29-1 and TRBJ1-2; 11 nucleotides match TRBD1. V was clipped by 0 bases and J by 7 bases; unmatched bases: 4. Germline assignment: CDR1 SQVTM and CDR2 ANQGSEA. The length of the CDR3 is 14 residues. CDR3 nucleotides: TGCAGCGTTGAAGAGGGGACAGGGGGTCTTGGCTACACCTTC. Its protein is CSVEEGTGGLGYTF.

The chain employs TRBV20-1 and TRBJ1-1; D is unresolved. Trimming removed 2 bases at V and 0 bases at J, with 10 bases between. The CDR3 is 14 amino acids. Germline values: CDR1 DFQATT, CDR2 SNEGSKA (reference sequence). The CDR3 loop reads CSARTLSMNTEAFF. The CDR3, as DNA: TGCAGTGCTAGAACCCTCAGCATGAACACTGAAGCTTTCTTT.

The chain uses TRBV5-1 and TRBJ2-5; TRBD1 is a possible D gene (5 bases). The V and J ends lost 2 bases and 5 bases respectively, with 10 bases between them. Per the germline V gene, CDR1 is SGHRS and CDR2 is YFSETQ. The CDR3 length is 13 residues. The CDR3 is CASSLVGAETQYF. For the CDR3, the DNA is TGCGCCAGCAGCTTAGTAGGGGCCGAGACCCAGTACTTC.

This clonotype turned up a few times. The chain employs TRBV4-2 and TRBJ1-2; TRBD1 aligns across 7 bases. The ends lost 6 bases at V and 6 bases at J; junction bases unmatched: 10. Germline CDR1 is LGHNA and CDR2 is YNFKEQ. The length of the CDR3 is 14 residues. CDR3 bases: TGTGCCAGCAGTAGGGACAGTGCCCTGGATGGCTACACCTTC. It translates to CASSRDSALDGYTF.

This clonotype occurred a few times. J is TRBJ2-1 and V is TRBV7-2; 9 bases line up with TRBD1. With 1 base clipped from V and 6 bases from J, the junction kept 4 bases outside the gene matches. The CDR3 extends over 15 amino acids. Germline loops: CDR1 SGHTA, CDR2 FQGNSA. The CDR3 loop is CASSLEQGAGNEQFF. DNA of the CDR3: TGTGCCAGCAGCTTAGAACAGGGGGCGGGCAATGAGCAGTTCTTC.

V and J are TRBV20-1 and TRBJ1-2; 10 bases fit TRBD1. Germline lookup yields CDR1 DFQATT and CDR2 SNEGSKA (reference sequence). Trimming removed 0 bases from V and 2 bases from J; junction bases left unmatched: 3. CDR3 size: 15 residues. The CDR3, as DNA: TGCAGTGCTAGAGATGACAGGGGGCGCAACTATGGCTACACCTTC. It yields the protein CSARDDRGRNYGYTF.

The chain links TRBV5-1 to TRBJ2-5; 7 bases match TRBD1. Germline V gene data show CDR1 as SGHRS and CDR2 as YFSETQ. This CDR3 is built from 14 residues. V lost 4 bases to trimming and J lost 5 bases; unmatched junction nucleotides: 8. The CDR3 DNA is TGCGCCAGCAGCCCCGACAGGGTTGATGAGACCCAGTACTTC. It encodes CASSPDRVDETQYF.

A few counts support this clonotype. This chain links TRBV6-2 or TRBV6-3 with TRBJ2-7; TRBD2 agrees at 14 bases. The CDR3 spans 17 residues. The germline V gene has CDR1 MNHEY and CDR2 SVGEGT. Unmatched junction bases numbered 5, after V lost 2 bases and J lost 2 bases. For the CDR3, the DNA is TGTGCCAGCAGTTACGGTGGGACTAGCGGGAGCCCCTACGAGCAGTACTTC. Protein sequence: CASSYGGTSGSPYEQYF.

This chain connects TRBV28 to TRBJ1-5, with TRBD1 matching 10 bases. The junction had 1 base not matched to a gene; V was cut back by 3 bases and J by 5 bases. CDR3 length equals 14 residues. CDR1 is MDHEN and CDR2 is SYDVKM in the germline V gene. This chain's CDR3 is CASSLGQGHQPQHF. DNA of the CDR3: TGTGCCAGCAGTTTGGGACAGGGGCATCAGCCCCAGCATTTT.

This clonotype was seen a few times. V usage is TRBV7-3 and J usage is TRBJ2-1; D possibly corresponds to TRBD2 (5 bases). CDR1 and CDR2 (germline): SGHTA, FQGTGA. V lost 1 base, J lost 8 bases, and 9 bases lay in between. This CDR3 contains 13 residues. The CDR3 reads CASSLRLADEQFF. CDR3 sequence (DNA): TGTGCCAGCAGCTTAAGGCTAGCAGATGAGCAGTTCTTC.

V and J are TRBV5-1 and TRBJ2-3; 10 nucleotides line up with TRBD2. V shed 6 bases and J 6 bases; nucleotides not matched to a gene: 10. This CDR3 is built from 15 residues. From germline, CDR1 is SGHRS and CDR2 YFSETQ. CDR3: CASNTGTSVGDTQYF. CDR3 coding DNA: TGCGCCAGCAACACCGGGACTAGCGTCGGGGATACGCAGTATTTT.

This clonotype was recorded a few times. The chain uses TRBV20-1 and TRBJ2-3, with 9 nucleotides matching TRBD1. J was trimmed by 4 bases and V by 6 bases; bases with no gene match: 5. Looked up from germline, CDR1 is DFQATT and CDR2 is SNEGSKA (reference sequence). This CDR3 contains 13 residues. CDR3 loop: CSAGDRDADTQYF. In DNA form, the CDR3 reads TGCAGTGCGGGGGACAGGGACGCAGATACGCAGTATTTT.

V is TRBV7-8 and J is TRBJ1-5; no definite D call. V was cut by 5 bases and J by 7 bases, with 15 bases left in between. The CDR3 contains 14 residues. Germline values: CDR1 SGHVS, CDR2 FQNEAQ. The CDR3 here is CASSPLDAGQPQHF. For the CDR3, the DNA is TGTGCCAGCAGCCCGCTAGACGCGGGCCAGCCCCAGCATTTT.

This clonotype was counted between two and nine times. CDR3 nucleotide sequence: TGCAGTGCTAGAGATCCCAGGGGGGACTATGGCTACACCTTC. Its protein product is CSARDPRGDYGYTF. J is TRBJ1-2 and V is TRBV20-1; 7 bases line up with TRBD1. Germline V gives CDR1 DFQATT, CDR2 SNEGSKA (reference sequence). V trimming: 0 bases; J trimming: 3 bases; junction bases outside the gene matches: 4. This CDR3 has 14 residues.

This clonotype was seen only a few times. The rearrangement joins TRBV12-3 or TRBV12-4 to TRBJ2-2; 11 positions match TRBD2. The CDR3 extends over 15 amino acids. V shed 5 bases, J shed 7 bases, and the junction held 6 bases outside the gene matches. The CDR3 reads CASSPLAGGIGELFF. CDR3 bases: TGTGCCAGCAGTCCCCTAGCGGGAGGAATCGGGGAGCTGTTTTTT.

The chain carries TRBV7-9 and TRBJ2-1; TRBD2 agrees at 10 bases. This CDR3 has 18 residues. V dropped 1 base and J dropped 2; count of bases not matched to a gene: 8. CDR1 and CDR2 from the germline V gene are SEHNR and FQNEAQ (reference sequence). The CDR3 region has the DNA TGTGCCAGCAGCTTAGAAAAGTCGAGCGGGAGGGCCTACAATGAGCAGTTCTTC. Translated, it gives CASSLEKSSGRAYNEQFF.

This clonotype was observed a few times. J is TRBJ1-3 and V is TRBV12-3 or TRBV12-4, with D perhaps TRBD1 (5 bases). The V and J ends lost 6 bases and 2 bases respectively, with 11 bases between them. The CDR3 runs to 14 residues. In nucleotides, the CDR3 is TGTGCCAGCAGCCCGGGGGGGGCTGGAAACACCATATATTTT. Protein sequence: CASSPGGAGNTIYF.

This clonotype appeared a few times. The V and J genes are TRBV2 and TRBJ2-5; TRBD2 is a possible D gene (5 bases). This CDR3 region has 14 residues. CDR1 is SNHLY, CDR2 FYNNEI, per germline. Between the trimmed V and J ends, which lost 3 bases and 1 base, there was a span of 9 bases. CDR3 region: CASSDLEAQETQYF. CDR3 sequence (DNA): TGTGCCAGCAGTGACCTGGAGGCCCAAGAGACCCAGTACTTC. Supplemented by reference TRBV2 and TRBJ2-5, the full variable domain reads EPEVTQTPSHQVTQMGQEVILRCVPISNHLYFYWYRQILGQKVEFLVSFYNNEISEKSEIFDDQFSVERPDGSNFTLKIRSTKLEDSAMYFCASSDLEAQETQYFGPGTRLLVL.

There are a few counts of this clonotype. The chain carries TRBV7-9 and TRBJ2-5; 7 bases are a match to TRBD1. The CDR3 extends over 13 amino acids. J gave up 7 bases and V 8 bases, and 10 bases lay outside the gene matches. CDR1 is SEHNR, CDR2 FQNEAQ, per germline (reference sequence). CDR3 loop: CASEGTVEGTQYF. CDR3 in DNA: TGTGCCAGCGAAGGGACAGTAGAGGGGACCCAGTACTTC.

This chain uses TRBV5-1 with TRBJ1-3, with 8 bases fitting TRBD1. Germline V gene sequence: CDR1 SGHRS, CDR2 YFSETQ. CDR3 size: 17 residues. Trimming cost V 0 bases and J 0 bases; bases outside gene matches: 5. CDR3 region: CASSLDGTGRSGNTIYF. CDR3 DNA sequence: TGCGCCAGCAGCTTGGACGGGACAGGCCGCTCTGGAAACACCATATATTTT.

This clonotype came up once. This sequence may be a read error, since a much larger clone differs from it by one base. The rearrangement links TRBV25-1 to TRBJ2-7; D ambiguous. The J call could be wrong; TRBJ2-1 is a better fit for the DNA end. Germline V gene sequence: CDR1 MGHDK, CDR2 SYGVNS. The CDR3 covers 15 residues. The CDR3 protein is CASSERLVAYNEQFF. CDR3 in DNA: TGTGCCAGCAGTGAACGGCTAGTGGCCTACAATGAGCAGTTCTTC.

This clonotype was recorded a few times. This chain links TRBV2 with TRBJ1-1, with TRBD1 as a possible D gene (6 bases). Germline V CDR1 and CDR2: SNHLY, FYNNEI. V was pared by 6 bases and J by 4 bases, with 18 bases between. The CDR3 runs to 15 residues. Here the CDR3 reads CASSPRGRGSTEAFF. In DNA form, the CDR3 reads TGTGCCAGCAGCCCACGTGGCAGGGGTAGCACTGAAGCTTTCTTT.

This clonotype showed up just a few times. The CDR3 DNA sequence: TGCGCCAGCAGCCAAGATAGCGCTCGGGACAGGGTGGTCTATGGCTACACCTTC. As protein: CASSQDSARDRVVYGYTF. V and J are TRBV4-1 and TRBJ1-2; 9 nucleotides agree with TRBD1. V shed 0 bases and J 4 bases; nucleotides not matched to a gene: 12. The CDR3 runs 18 residues. Germline CDR1 and CDR2: MGHRA and YSYEKL.

This clonotype was recorded at least ten times. This sequence joins TRBV11-2 and TRBJ2-1; weak D call: TRBD2 (6 bases). This CDR3 is built from 13 residues. Trimming took 1 base from V and 13 from J, leaving 14 bases between them. Germline-derived CDR1 and CDR2 are SGHAT and FQNNGV. The CDR3 spells CASSLGGTPVQFF. CDR3 in DNA: TGTGCCAGCAGCTTAGGCGGGACCCCGGTCCAGTTCTTC.

The rearrangement joins TRBV19 to TRBJ2-6; tentative D call: TRBD1 (6 bases). CDR1 and CDR2 (germline): LNHDA, SQIVND (reference sequence). The CDR3 covers 17 residues. V was clipped by 9 bases and J by 0 bases, with 18 bases between them. DNA for the CDR3: TGTGCCAGCACCACCGGGACAAGTATCTCTGGGGCCAACGTCCTGACTTTC. This codes for CASTTGTSISGANVLTF.